This TCR beta chain was observed in a study of CD8 T cells in Susac syndrome. In contrast to the negatively isolated CD8+ and CD4+ T cells, TEMRA cells were FACS-enriched. The CDR3 covers 13 residues. Germline loops: CDR1 LNHDA, CDR2 SQIVND (reference sequence). Trimming pared 2 bases from V and 6 bases from J, leaving 8 bases between. Random hexamers were used to reverse transcribe an amount of about 0.45 to 1 ug RNA. In TCRdb, the immunoSEQ multiplex PCR reads were re-called with MiXCR into one record per CDR3 protein. The sample includes about 200,000 distinct CDR3 sequences, approximately 90% of them seen just once.

This clonotype was obtained from a human donor with multiple sclerosis. Sequencing was carried out using CD8+ T cells from PBMCs. The chain links TRBV19 to TRBJ2-1; D is uncertain. CDR3 nucleotides: TGTGCCAGTAGTATAAAGTCTCTCAATGAGCAGTTCTTC. This encodes CASSIKSLNEQFF.